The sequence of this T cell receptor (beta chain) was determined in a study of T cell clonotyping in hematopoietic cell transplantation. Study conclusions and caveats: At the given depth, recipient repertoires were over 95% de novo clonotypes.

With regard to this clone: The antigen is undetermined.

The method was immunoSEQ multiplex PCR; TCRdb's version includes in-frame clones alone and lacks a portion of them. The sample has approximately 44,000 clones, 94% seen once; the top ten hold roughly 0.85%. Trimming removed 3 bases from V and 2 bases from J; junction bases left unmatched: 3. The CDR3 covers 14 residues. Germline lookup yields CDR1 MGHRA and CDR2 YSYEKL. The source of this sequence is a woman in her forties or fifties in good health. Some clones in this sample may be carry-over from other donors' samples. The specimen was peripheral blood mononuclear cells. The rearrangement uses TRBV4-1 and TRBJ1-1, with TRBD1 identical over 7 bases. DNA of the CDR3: TGCGCCAGCAGCCAGGGACAGCATAACACTGAAGCTTTCTTT. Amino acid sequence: CASSQGQHNTEAFF.